The present entry profiles one T cell receptor beta chain with its context. This entry is derived from a study of blood T cell repertoires in COVID-19. Study-level information: Spain, Italy and the United States supplied samples that represented acute and convalescent COVID-19. Sample material is recorded as cDNA or gDNA derived from T cells, B-cell-depleted T cells, or PBMCs.

The CDR3 contains 14 residues. After removal of 5 bases from V and 2 bases from J, the junction contained 7 bases not matched to a gene. CDR1 SGHRS and CDR2 YFSETQ come from the germline V gene. In the study's own analysis: It was from reference gene primer amplification that nucleated cell counts were estimated. This table comes from immunoSEQ multiplex PCR, and its TCRdb copy is limited to in-frame clones, with some not included. The V and J calls and clone size come from that table; D and trimming were worked out from the DNA. The sample consists of fewer than 250,000 clones, just under 85% of them appearing once.

The sample taken for sequencing was peripheral blood. This TCR came from a man aged 45 to 65 with acute or convalescent COVID-19. The chain combines TRBV5-1 with TRBJ2-7, with TRBD1 matching 7 bases. CDR3 nucleotides: TGCGCCAGCAGGTCCGGGACAGCGACCTACGAGCAGTACTTC. As protein: CASRSGTATYEQYF.